The 27 T cell receptor beta chains below all came from one sample that was sequenced in a study of cytomegalovirus exposure and HLA in healthy donors. 13 Jbeta primers and 60 Vbeta primers were used for the PCR. Measured with immunoSEQ multiplex PCR; TCRdb has only the in-frame clones, and not every one. The repertoire holds some 130,000 clones, 80% to 85% seen once, with approximately 8.1% in the top ten. Material: PBMCs. The receptors stem from a woman between 45 and 65 years old in good health and CMV-seropositive.

The rearrangement links TRBV7-8 to TRBJ1-6; no clear D. The CDR3 is 14 amino acids. V shed 2 bases and J shed 4 bases, with 6 bases lying between them. CDR1 is SGHVS and CDR2 is FQNEAQ in the germline V gene. CDR3 in amino acids: CASSLPSYNSPLHF. CDR3 nucleotide sequence: TGTGCCAGCAGCTTACCGAGTTATAATTCACCCCTCCACTTT.

The chain joins TRBV6-1 to TRBJ1-5, with 9 bases aligning to TRBD1. CDR1 is MNHNS, CDR2 SASEGT, per germline. The CDR3 is 14 residues long. V lost 6 bases, J lost 5 bases, and 5 bases stayed unmatched. CDR3 bases: TGTGCCAGCAGCCCGGGACAGGGCCATCAGCCCCAGCATTTT. Protein sequence: CASSPGQGHQPQHF.

This chain joins TRBV5-1 and TRBJ2-2; 13 bases map to TRBD2. CDR1 and CDR2 (germline): SGHRS, YFSETQ. V lost 1 base, J lost 3 bases, and 6 bases stayed unmatched. The CDR3 runs to 18 residues. CDR3 DNA: TGCGCCAGCAGCTTGACTAGCGGGGGGGCCGGGGACACCGGGGAGCTGTTTTTT. Translating gives CASSLTSGGAGDTGELFF.

As DNA, the CDR3 is TGTGCCAGCAGTTACAGCGCGGGGGGGGAAACTGAAGCTTTCTTT. Protein sequence: CASSYSAGGETEAFF. V usage is TRBV6-5 and J usage is TRBJ1-1, with D perhaps matching TRBD1 (5 bases). V dropped 2 bases and J dropped 5 bases, with 15 bases sitting between them. This CDR3 is built from 15 residues. Germline loops: CDR1 MNHEY, CDR2 SVGAGI.

The rearrangement joins TRBV5-1 to TRBJ1-1; weak D call: TRBD1 (6 bases). CDR1 and CDR2 from the germline V gene are SGHRS and YFSETQ. The CDR3 extends over 13 amino acids. V dropped 7 bases and J dropped 3 bases, with 13 bases sitting between them. The CDR3 region is CASQTGSDTEAFF. The CDR3 DNA reads TGCGCCAGCCAAACAGGGAGCGACACTGAAGCTTTCTTT.

The chain recombines TRBV2 with TRBJ2-2; tentatively, D is TRBD1 (6 bases). Trimming took 4 bases from V and 5 from J, leaving 14 bases between them. The CDR3 runs to 15 residues. Germline CDR1 and CDR2: SNHLY and FYNNEI. CDR3 protein: CASSGLRGLTGELFF. The CDR3 nucleotides read TGTGCCAGCAGTGGACTCAGGGGATTGACCGGGGAGCTGTTTTTT.

V usage is TRBV11-2 and J usage is TRBJ1-1; 7 nucleotides align to TRBD1. Germline V gives CDR1 SGHAT, CDR2 FQNNGV. The CDR3 runs to 17 residues. With 5 bases clipped from V and 4 bases from J, the junction kept 16 bases outside the gene matches. This CDR3 is CASSPMEDRARSTEAFF. The CDR3 DNA follows: TGTGCCAGCAGCCCGATGGAAGACAGGGCGCGGAGCACTGAAGCTTTCTTT.

Here the CDR3 DNA reads TGTGCCAGCAGCTTAGAGGGGGCACTCTACGAGCAGTACTTC. It specifies CASSLEGALYEQYF. This chain links TRBV7-9 with TRBJ2-5; 7 bases are a match to TRBD1. The J call is uncertain, as TRBJ2-7 better fits the DNA end. Germline V gene sequence: CDR1 SEHNR, CDR2 FQNEAQ (reference sequence). The length of the CDR3 is 14 residues.

This clone was detected a few times. The chain carries TRBV29-1 and TRBJ1-2; 10 bases fit TRBD1. This CDR3 is 13 amino acids long. The ends lost 4 bases at V and 7 bases at J; junction bases unmatched: 6. Germline V gene lookup returns CDR1 SQVTM and CDR2 ANQGSEA. The CDR3 spells CSVGTGTGVGYTF. The CDR3 bases are TGCAGCGTTGGGACCGGGACAGGGGTTGGCTACACCTTC.

This chain links TRBV18 with TRBJ1-5; D is uncertain. CDR1 KGHSH and CDR2 LQKENI come from the germline V gene. CDR3 size: 16 residues. V was cut by 3 bases and J by 4 bases, with 16 bases left in between. The CDR3 here is CASSPWETGLNQPQHF. The DNA for the CDR3 is TGTGCCAGCTCACCTTGGGAAACCGGACTTAATCAGCCCCAGCATTTT.

The count of this clone is one. The CDR3 DNA reads TGTGCCAGCAGCTCAGGGCCCCTCCAGGATGAAGCTTTCTTT. Its translation: CASSSGPLQDEAFF. The V call is TRBV5-5, the J call TRBJ1-1; TRBD1 is a possible D gene (5 bases). The CDR3 spans 14 residues. The V and J ends lost 3 bases and 7 bases respectively, with 16 bases between them. CDR1 is SGHKS, CDR2 YYEKEE, per germline (reference sequence).

This chain joins TRBV6-6 and TRBJ2-3; D possibly corresponds to TRBD2 (7 bases). The germline V gene encodes CDR1 MNHNY and CDR2 SVGAGI (reference sequence). Trimming removed 2 bases at V and 4 bases at J, with 16 bases between. The CDR3 has 16 residues. The DNA for the CDR3 is TGTGCCAGCAGTTACAGGGGGAGGGGGGGTGCAGATACGCAGTATTTT. Protein product: CASSYRGRGGADTQYF.

The V and J genes are TRBV5-1 and TRBJ1-1; a possible D gene is TRBD1 (6 bases). The germline V gene encodes CDR1 SGHRS and CDR2 YFSETQ. The CDR3 consists of 15 residues. V gave up 4 bases and J gave up 0 bases, with 13 bases separating them. Here the CDR3 DNA reads TGCGCCAGCAGCCCATTGGGACACCTGAACACTGAAGCTTTCTTT. Residues: CASSPLGHLNTEAFF.

V and J are TRBV6-6 and TRBJ2-5, with D perhaps TRBD1 (6 bases). V was shortened by 0 bases and J by 5 bases, with 13 bases between the two germline ends. The CDR3 runs to 15 residues. CDR1 is MNHNY and CDR2 is SVGAGI in the germline V gene (reference sequence). CDR3: CASSYSAGARETQYF. The CDR3 nucleotides are TGTGCCAGCAGTTACTCGGCAGGGGCCCGGGAGACCCAGTACTTC.

This clone showed up just once. V gene TRBV7-8 combines with J gene TRBJ2-7; perhaps TRBD1 as D (6 bases). Germline CDR1 and CDR2: SGHVS and FQNEAQ. CDR3 length equals 15 residues. V was pared by 10 bases and J by 4 bases, with 23 bases between. CDR3 coding DNA: TGTGCCACCACCTCGTTAGGGGGACGTGAGTACGAGCAGTACTTC. This sequence encodes CATTSLGGREYEQYF. The variable domain in full, completed from reference TRBV7-8 and TRBJ2-7, reads GAGVSQSPRYKVAKRGQDVALRCDPISGHVSLFWYQQALGQGPEFLTYFQNEAQLDKSGLPSDRFFAERPEGSVSTLKIQRTQQEDSAVYLCATTSLGGREYEQYFGPGTRLTVT.

The chain has TRBV28 and TRBJ2-1; 10 bases map to TRBD2. V gave up 5 bases and J gave up 2 bases; unmatched junction bases: 0. Germline assignment: CDR1 MDHEN and CDR2 SYDVKM. This CDR3 has 14 residues. CDR3 bases: TGTGCCAGCAGTGGACTAGCGGCCTACAATGAGCAGTTCTTC. This sequence encodes CASSGLAAYNEQFF.

The rearrangement joins TRBV7-2 to TRBJ2-7; 7 bases map to TRBD1. Germline CDR1 and CDR2: SGHTA and FQGNSA. The CDR3 length is 15 residues. Trimming at V came to 5 bases and at J to 3 bases, leaving 10 bases not matched to a gene. The CDR3, as DNA: TGTGCCAGCAGCCTTACAGGGGATTCGGTCTACGAGCAGTACTTC. This codes for CASSLTGDSVYEQYF.

The chain uses TRBV29-1 and TRBJ2-1; the match to TRBD2 covers 7 bases. CDR3 length equals 16 residues. The trim removed 0 bases at V and 0 bases at J, leaving 5 bases unmatched. Per germline, CDR1 SQVTM and CDR2 ANQGSEA. The CDR3 sequence: CSVEDGLAASYNEQFF. The DNA for the CDR3 is TGCAGCGTTGAAGATGGGCTAGCGGCCTCCTACAATGAGCAGTTCTTC.

This chain uses TRBV28 with TRBJ2-3; TRBD2 agrees at 10 bases. The CDR3 spans 15 residues. Losses at the gene ends were 2 bases for V and 5 bases for J; bases not matched to a gene: 4. Germline V gives CDR1 MDHEN, CDR2 SYDVKM. The CDR3, as DNA: TGTGCCAGCAGTTTAAGCGGGAGGGGGGGAGATACGCAGTATTTT. It translates to CASSLSGRGGDTQYF. Filled out from reference TRBV28 and TRBJ2-3, the complete variable domain reads DVKVTQSSRYLVKRTGEKVFLECVQDMDHENMFWYRQDPGLGLRLIYFSYDVKMKEKGDIPEGYSVSREKKERFSLILESASTNQTSMYLCASSLSGRGGDTQYFGPGTRLTVL.

This clone has just one count. The chain carries TRBV6-1 and TRBJ1-4, with 11 positions matching TRBD1. V shed 6 bases and J 5 bases; nucleotides not matched to a gene: 5. Looked up from germline, CDR1 is MNHNS and CDR2 is SASEGT. This CDR3 spans 15 amino acids. The CDR3 DNA sequence: TGTGCCAGCAGGGACAGGGGGCTTCCAAATGAAAAACTGTTTTTT. Its protein is CASRDRGLPNEKLFF.

V is TRBV7-9 and J is TRBJ2-1, with 8 bases identical to TRBD1. This CDR3 spans 15 amino acids. CDR1 is SEHNR, CDR2 FQNEAQ, per germline (reference sequence). V lost 3 bases and J lost 5; bases outside the gene matches: 6. The CDR3 DNA reads as TGTGCCAGCAGCTTTCAGGGGGCCGAGGACAATGAGCAGTTCTTC. Translated, it gives CASSFQGAEDNEQFF.

The V gene is TRBV19, the J gene TRBJ1-5; D is undetermined. Deletions cut 3 bases from V and 3 bases from J, with 12 bases between. The CDR3 totals 15 residues. CDR1 is LNHDA, CDR2 SQIVND, per germline (reference sequence). The CDR3 spells CASSIWPRDNQPQHF. The CDR3 DNA reads as TGTGCCAGTAGTATTTGGCCCCGGGACAATCAGCCCCAGCATTTT.

The rearrangement links TRBV30 to TRBJ1-2; 7 positions agree with TRBD1. Germline V gives CDR1 GTSNPN, CDR2 SVGIG (reference sequence). The length of the CDR3 is 14 residues. Trimming removed 6 bases from V and 8 bases from J; junction bases left unmatched: 15. Here the CDR3 reads CACTTSARGKGYTF. The DNA of the CDR3 is TGTGCCTGTACCACATCCGCCAGGGGGAAAGGCTACACCTTC.

A single count supports this clone. The rearrangement uses TRBV5-1 and TRBJ2-3; the match to TRBD2 covers 9 bases. V shed 4 bases, J shed 2 bases, and the junction held 8 bases outside the gene matches. Germline V gene lookup returns CDR1 SGHRS and CDR2 YFSETQ. The CDR3 consists of 16 residues. CDR3 region: CASSPAASGITDTQYF. The CDR3 DNA follows: TGCGCCAGCAGCCCGGCGGCTAGCGGGATCACAGATACGCAGTATTTT.

This chain links TRBV23-1 with TRBJ1-4, with 7 bases that match TRBD1. TRBV23-1 is classed as an ORF, of uncertain function. The trim removed 2 bases at V and 0 bases at J, leaving 3 bases unmatched. This CDR3 is built from 16 residues. CDR3 loop: CASSQPQGATNEKLFF. CDR3 bases: TGCGCCAGCAGTCAACCCCAGGGGGCAACTAATGAAAAACTGTTTTTT.

This chain uses TRBV9 with TRBJ1-1; D is possibly TRBD1 (6 bases). The CDR3 loop spans 14 amino acids. The germline gives CDR1 SGDLS, CDR2 YYNGEE. V lost 4 bases and J 1 base, leaving 11 bases between the germline ends. This CDR3 is CASSIMDRNTEAFF. In DNA, the CDR3 is TGTGCCAGCAGCATTATGGACAGGAACACTGAAGCTTTCTTT.

This clone was found once. This chain links TRBV30 with TRBJ1-1, with D unclear. Trimming left V 7 bases short and J 6 bases short, with 12 bases between. Looked up from germline, CDR1 is GTSNPN and CDR2 is SVGIG (reference sequence). The CDR3 covers 11 residues. CDR3 region: CAFQTFPEAFF. The CDR3 DNA sequence: TGTGCCTTCCAGACATTCCCTGAAGCTTTCTTT.